Presented here are 7 T cell receptor beta chains from one specimen sequenced in a study of cytomegalovirus exposure and HLA in healthy donors. Use of 60 Vbeta and 13 Jbeta primers characterized the PCR. Method: immunoSEQ multiplex PCR; TCRdb's copy keeps in-frame clones and lacks some. The data show under 150,000 clones, around 82% seen once. The sequencing sample was made of PBMCs. These receptors were taken from a woman aged 25 to 39 in good health and CMV-seropositive.

This rearrangement joins TRBV5-1 to TRBJ1-2; 9 bases agree with TRBD1. Trimming cost V 3 bases and J 3 bases; bases outside gene matches: 3. The germline V gene encodes CDR1 SGHRS and CDR2 YFSETQ. The CDR3 spans 14 residues. In nucleotides, the CDR3 is TGCGCCAGCAGCTACCGGACAGGGGACTATGGCTACACCTTC. It codes for CASSYRTGDYGYTF. The entire variable domain, with the rest obtained from reference TRBV5-1 and TRBJ1-2, is as follows: KAGVTQTPRYLIKTRGQQVTLSCSPISGHRSVSWYQQTPGQGLQFLFEYFSETQRNKGNFPGRFSGRQFSNSRSEMNVSTLELGDSALYLCASSYRTGDYGYTFGSGTRLTVV.

The chain uses TRBV28 and TRBJ1-2, with 7 nucleotides matching TRBD1. CDR3 length: 15 amino acids. Trimming removed 6 bases from V and 4 bases from J; junction bases left unmatched: 11. The germline V gene has CDR1 MDHEN and CDR2 SYDVKM. DNA of the CDR3: TGTGCCAGCAGGTCGCCACAGGGGCTTGTCTATGGCTACACCTTC. This encodes CASRSPQGLVYGYTF.

The chain is built from TRBV7-8 and TRBJ2-2; maybe TRBD2 (6 bases). The CDR3 sequence is 15 residues long. Germline CDR1 reads SGHVS; CDR2 reads FQNEAQ. Deletions cut 2 bases from V and 3 bases from J, with 10 bases between. CDR3 in amino acids: CASSLSPSDTGELFF. CDR3 bases: TGTGCCAGCAGCTTATCCCCTAGCGACACCGGGGAGCTGTTTTTT.

The chain's CDR3 is CASSQTGTSGGGLLYNEQFF. CDR3 bases: TGTGCCAGCAGCCAGACCGGGACTAGCGGGGGCGGACTATTATACAATGAGCAGTTCTTC. The V and J genes are TRBV9 and TRBJ2-1; TRBD2 matches at 14 bases. CDR3 size: 20 residues. Germline values: CDR1 SGDLS, CDR2 YYNGEE. The V segment lost 4 bases and the J segment 4 bases; nucleotides outside the gene matches: 16.

In its sample, this clone was seen once. The chain employs TRBV19 and TRBJ1-2; 7 bases line up with TRBD1. V dropped 6 bases and J dropped 6; count of bases not matched to a gene: 16. This CDR3 spans 16 amino acids. CDR1 LNHDA and CDR2 SQIVND come from the germline V gene (reference sequence). This chain's CDR3 is CASSPTTGRSFDGYTF. The CDR3 DNA is TGTGCCAGTAGCCCGACGACAGGGCGCAGTTTCGATGGCTACACCTTC.

The V gene is TRBV21-1, the J gene TRBJ2-5; whether TRBD1, the table's D call, matches the DNA was not checked. TRBV21-1 is a listed pseudogene. The CDR3 length is 16 residues. CDR3 protein: CASSKEGGSCQETQYF. DNA for the CDR3: TGTGCCAGCAGCAAAGAAGGGGGTAGCTGCCAAGAGACCCAGTACTTC.

The chain combines TRBV19 with TRBJ1-4, with 8 bases fitting TRBD1. The CDR3 spans 15 residues. V dropped 6 bases and J dropped 7; count of bases not matched to a gene: 10. Germline V gene data show CDR1 as LNHDA and CDR2 as SQIVND (reference sequence). The chain's CDR3 is CASRTTQGASEKLFF. The CDR3 DNA follows: TGTGCCAGTAGAACGACCCAGGGGGCGAGTGAAAAACTGTTTTTT.